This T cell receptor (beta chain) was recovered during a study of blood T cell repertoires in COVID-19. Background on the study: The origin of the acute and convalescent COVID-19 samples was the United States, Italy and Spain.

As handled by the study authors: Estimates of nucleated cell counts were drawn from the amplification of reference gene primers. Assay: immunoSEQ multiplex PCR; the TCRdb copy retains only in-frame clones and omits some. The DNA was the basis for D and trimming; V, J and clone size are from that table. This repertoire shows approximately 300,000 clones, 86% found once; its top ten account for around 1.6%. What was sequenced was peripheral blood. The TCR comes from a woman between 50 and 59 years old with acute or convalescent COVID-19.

In DNA form, the CDR3 reads TGTGCCAGCAGTTTGGGCGGGCGTAGACGGGAGAGGGCTTTCTTT. Residues: CASSLGGRRRERAFF. The V and J genes are TRBV28 and TRBJ1-1; D not certain. CDR1 is MDHEN, CDR2 SYDVKM, per germline. This CDR3 contains 15 residues. V lost 3 bases to trimming and J lost 11 bases, with 22 bases between them.